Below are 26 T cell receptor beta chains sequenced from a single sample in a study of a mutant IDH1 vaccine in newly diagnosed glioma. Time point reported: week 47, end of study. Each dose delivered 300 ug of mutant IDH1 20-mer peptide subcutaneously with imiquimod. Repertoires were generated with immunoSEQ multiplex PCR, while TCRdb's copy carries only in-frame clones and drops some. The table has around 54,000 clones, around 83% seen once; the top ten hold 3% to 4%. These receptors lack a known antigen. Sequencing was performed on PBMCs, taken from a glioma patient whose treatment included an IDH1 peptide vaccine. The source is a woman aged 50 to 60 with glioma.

As DNA, the CDR3 is TGTGCCAGCAGCCCCCCAGGGACAGGGGGTGGTGGGGCCAACGTCCTGACTTTC. This gives the protein CASSPPGTGGGGANVLTF. This chain uses TRBV5-4 with TRBJ2-6; TRBD1 matches at 11 bases. The CDR3 runs 18 residues. Germline V gives CDR1 SGHNT, CDR2 YYREEE (reference sequence). V lost 4 bases to trimming and J lost 3 bases; unmatched junction nucleotides: 9. The full variable domain, in which reference TRBV5-4 and TRBJ2-6 provide the parts outside the CDR3, is ETGVTQSPTHLIKTRGQQVTLRCSSQSGHNTVSWYQQALGQGPQFIFQYYREEENGRGNFPPRFSGLQFPNYSSELNVNALELDDSALYLCASSPPGTGGGGANVLTFGAGSRLTVL.

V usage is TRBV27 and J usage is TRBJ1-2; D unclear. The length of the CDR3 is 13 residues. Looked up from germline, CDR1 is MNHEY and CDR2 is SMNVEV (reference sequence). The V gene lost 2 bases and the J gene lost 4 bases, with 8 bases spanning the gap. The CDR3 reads CASSLTSSYGYTF. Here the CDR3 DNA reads TGTGCCAGCAGTTTAACCAGTTCCTATGGCTACACCTTC.

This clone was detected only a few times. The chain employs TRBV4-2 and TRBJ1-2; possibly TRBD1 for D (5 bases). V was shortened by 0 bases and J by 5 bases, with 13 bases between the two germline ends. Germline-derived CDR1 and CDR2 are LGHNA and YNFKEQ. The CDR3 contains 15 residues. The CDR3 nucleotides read TGTGCCAGCAGCCAAGACGTTCCGACAGTATATGGCTACACCTTC. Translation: CASSQDVPTVYGYTF.

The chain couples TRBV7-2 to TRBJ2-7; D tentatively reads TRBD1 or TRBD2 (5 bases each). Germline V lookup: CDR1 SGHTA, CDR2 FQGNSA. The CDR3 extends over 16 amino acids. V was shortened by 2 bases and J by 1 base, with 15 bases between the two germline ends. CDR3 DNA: TGTGCCAGCAGCTTAATGGGGGTGGGAGTATCCTACGAGCAGTACTTC. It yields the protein CASSLMGVGVSYEQYF.

The CDR3 sequence is CASSLRGGAGDTQYF. CDR3 bases: TGTGCCAGCAGCTTAAGGGGGGGGGCAGGAGATACGCAGTATTTT. The V and J genes are TRBV5-4 and TRBJ2-3; D may be TRBD2 (7 bases). Trimming cost V 2 bases and J 5 bases, with 15 bases left between them. CDR1 is SGHNT and CDR2 is YYREEE in the germline V gene (reference sequence). The CDR3 is 15 amino acids. Full variable domain (missing parts from reference TRBV5-4 and TRBJ2-3): ETGVTQSPTHLIKTRGQQVTLRCSSQSGHNTVSWYQQALGQGPQFIFQYYREEENGRGNFPPRFSGLQFPNYSSELNVNALELDDSALYLCASSLRGGAGDTQYFGPGTRLTVL.

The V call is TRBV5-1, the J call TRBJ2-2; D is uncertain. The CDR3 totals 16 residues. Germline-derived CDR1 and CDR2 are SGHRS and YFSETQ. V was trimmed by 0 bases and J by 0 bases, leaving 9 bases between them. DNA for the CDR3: TGCGCCAGCAGCTTGGGGGTGAGCGCGAACACCGGGGAGCTGTTTTTT. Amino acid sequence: CASSLGVSANTGELFF.

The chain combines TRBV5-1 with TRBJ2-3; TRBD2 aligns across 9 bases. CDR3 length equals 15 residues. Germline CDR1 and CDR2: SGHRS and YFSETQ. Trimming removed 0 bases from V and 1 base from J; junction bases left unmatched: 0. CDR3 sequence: CASSLASGGTDTQYF. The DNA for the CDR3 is TGCGCCAGCAGCTTGGCTAGCGGGGGCACAGATACGCAGTATTTT.

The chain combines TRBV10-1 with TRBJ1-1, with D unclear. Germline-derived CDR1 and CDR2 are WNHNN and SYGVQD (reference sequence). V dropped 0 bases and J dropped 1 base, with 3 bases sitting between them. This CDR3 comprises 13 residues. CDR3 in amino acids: CASSESGNTEAFF. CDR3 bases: TGCGCCAGCAGTGAGTCTGGGAACACTGAAGCTTTCTTT.

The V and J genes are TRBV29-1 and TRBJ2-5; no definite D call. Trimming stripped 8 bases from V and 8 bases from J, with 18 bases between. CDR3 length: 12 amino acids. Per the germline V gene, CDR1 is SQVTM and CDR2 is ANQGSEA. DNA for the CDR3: TGCAGCTTATCACGAGGAGCCCCTACCCAGTACTTC. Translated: CSLSRGAPTQYF.

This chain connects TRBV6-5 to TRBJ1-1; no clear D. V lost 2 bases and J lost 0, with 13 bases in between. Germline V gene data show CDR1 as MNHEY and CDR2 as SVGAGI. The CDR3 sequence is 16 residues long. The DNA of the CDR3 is TGTGCCAGCAGTTACATAAGACATGAAGTGAACACTGAAGCTTTCTTT. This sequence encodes CASSYIRHEVNTEAFF.

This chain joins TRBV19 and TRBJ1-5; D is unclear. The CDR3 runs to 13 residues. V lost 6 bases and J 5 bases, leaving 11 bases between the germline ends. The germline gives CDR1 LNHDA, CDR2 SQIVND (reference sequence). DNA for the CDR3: TGTGCCAGTAGCTCTACTCTTCATCAGCCCCAGCATTTT. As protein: CASSSTLHQPQHF.

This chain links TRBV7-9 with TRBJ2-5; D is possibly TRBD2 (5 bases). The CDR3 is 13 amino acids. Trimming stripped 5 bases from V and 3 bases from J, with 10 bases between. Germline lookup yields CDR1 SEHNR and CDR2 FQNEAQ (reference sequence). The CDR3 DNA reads TGTGCCAGCAGCCCATGGCGGGAAGAGACCCAGTACTTC. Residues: CASSPWREETQYF.

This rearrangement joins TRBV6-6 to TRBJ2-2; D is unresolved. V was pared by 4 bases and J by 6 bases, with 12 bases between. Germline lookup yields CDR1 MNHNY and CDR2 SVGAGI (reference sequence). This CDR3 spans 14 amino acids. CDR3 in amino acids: CASSSFPRSGELFF. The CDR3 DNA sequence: TGTGCCAGCAGTTCCTTTCCCCGATCCGGGGAGCTGTTTTTT.

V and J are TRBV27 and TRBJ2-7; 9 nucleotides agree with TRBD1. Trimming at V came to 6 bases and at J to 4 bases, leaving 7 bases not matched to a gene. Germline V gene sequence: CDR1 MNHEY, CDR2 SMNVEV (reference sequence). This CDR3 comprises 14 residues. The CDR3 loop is CASRRTGTGYEQYF. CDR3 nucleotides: TGTGCCAGCAGAAGGACCGGGACAGGGTACGAGCAGTACTTC.

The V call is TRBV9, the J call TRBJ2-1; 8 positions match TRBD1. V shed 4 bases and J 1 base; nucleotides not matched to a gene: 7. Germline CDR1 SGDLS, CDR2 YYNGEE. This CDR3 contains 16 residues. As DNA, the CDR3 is TGTGCCAGCAGCCCGCGGACAGGGCGGTCCTACAATGAGCAGTTCTTC. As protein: CASSPRTGRSYNEQFF. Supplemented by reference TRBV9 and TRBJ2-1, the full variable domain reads DSGVTQTPKHLITATGQRVTLRCSPRSGDLSVYWYQQSLDQGLQFLIQYYNGEERAKGNILERFSAQQFPDLHSELNLSSLELGDSALYFCASSPRTGRSYNEQFFGPGTRLTVL.

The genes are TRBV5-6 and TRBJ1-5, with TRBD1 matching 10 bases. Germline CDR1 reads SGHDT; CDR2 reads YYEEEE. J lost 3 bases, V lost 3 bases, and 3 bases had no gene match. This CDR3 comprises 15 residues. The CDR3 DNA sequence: TGTGCCAGCAGCTACGGGACAGGGGACAATCAGCCCCAGCATTTT. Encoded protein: CASSYGTGDNQPQHF.

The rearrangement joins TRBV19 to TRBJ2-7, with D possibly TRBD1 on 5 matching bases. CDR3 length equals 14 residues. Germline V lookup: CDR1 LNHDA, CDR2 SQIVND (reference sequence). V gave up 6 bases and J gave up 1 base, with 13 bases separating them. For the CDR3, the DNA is TGTGCCAGTAGCTATGGCAGGGAATCCTACGAGCAGTACTTC. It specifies CASSYGRESYEQYF.

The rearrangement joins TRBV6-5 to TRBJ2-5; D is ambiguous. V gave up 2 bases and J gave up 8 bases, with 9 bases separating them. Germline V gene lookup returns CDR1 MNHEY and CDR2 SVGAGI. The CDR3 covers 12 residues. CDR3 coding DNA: TGTGCCAGCAGTTACGCCCCTCGTACCCAGTACTTC. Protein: CASSYAPRTQYF.

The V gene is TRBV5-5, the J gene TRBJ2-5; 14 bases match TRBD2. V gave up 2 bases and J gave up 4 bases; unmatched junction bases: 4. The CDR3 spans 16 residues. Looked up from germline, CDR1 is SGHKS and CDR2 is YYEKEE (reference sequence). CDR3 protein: CASSFRLAGGLETQYF. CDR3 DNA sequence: TGTGCCAGCAGCTTTCGACTAGCGGGGGGGCTAGAGACCCAGTACTTC.

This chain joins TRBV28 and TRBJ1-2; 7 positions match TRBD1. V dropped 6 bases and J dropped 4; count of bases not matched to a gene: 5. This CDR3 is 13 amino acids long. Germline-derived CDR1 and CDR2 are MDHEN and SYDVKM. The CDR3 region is CASRDRDSYGYTF. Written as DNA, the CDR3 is TGTGCCAGCAGAGACCGGGACAGCTATGGCTACACCTTC.

As DNA, the CDR3 is TGTGCCAGTAGTATCCCGGAGCAGTACTTC. Its protein product is CASSIPEQYF. The chain links TRBV19 to TRBJ2-7; D not certain. CDR1 is LNHDA, CDR2 SQIVND, per germline (reference sequence). This CDR3 has 10 residues. The germline V and J ends were trimmed by 3 bases and 7 bases, with 4 bases remaining between them.

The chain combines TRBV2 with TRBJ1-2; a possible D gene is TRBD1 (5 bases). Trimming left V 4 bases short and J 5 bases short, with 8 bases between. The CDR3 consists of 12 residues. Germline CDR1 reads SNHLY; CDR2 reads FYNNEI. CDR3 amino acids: CASSVGAYGYTF. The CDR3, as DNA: TGTGCCAGCAGTGTCGGGGCGTATGGCTACACCTTC.

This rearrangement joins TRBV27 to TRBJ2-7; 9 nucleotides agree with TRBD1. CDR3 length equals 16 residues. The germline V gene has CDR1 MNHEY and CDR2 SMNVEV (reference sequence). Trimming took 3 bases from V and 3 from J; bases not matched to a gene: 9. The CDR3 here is CASSFPPGTGLYEQYF. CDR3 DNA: TGTGCCAGCAGTTTTCCCCCCGGGACAGGGCTCTACGAGCAGTACTTC.

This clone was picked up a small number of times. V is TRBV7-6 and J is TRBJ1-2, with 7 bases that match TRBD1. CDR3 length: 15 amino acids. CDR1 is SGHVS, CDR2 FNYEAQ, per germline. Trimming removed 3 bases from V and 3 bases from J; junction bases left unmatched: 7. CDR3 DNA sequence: TGTGCCAGCAGCTTGGTGGCAGGGGGGGACTATGGCTACACCTTC. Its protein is CASSLVAGGDYGYTF. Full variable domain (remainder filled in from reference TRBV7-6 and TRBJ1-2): GAGVSQSPRYKVTKRGQDVALRCDPISGHVSLYWYRQALGQGPEFLTYFNYEAQQDKSGLPNDRFSAERPEGSISTLTIQRTEQRDSAMYRCASSLVAGGDYGYTFGSGTRLTVV.

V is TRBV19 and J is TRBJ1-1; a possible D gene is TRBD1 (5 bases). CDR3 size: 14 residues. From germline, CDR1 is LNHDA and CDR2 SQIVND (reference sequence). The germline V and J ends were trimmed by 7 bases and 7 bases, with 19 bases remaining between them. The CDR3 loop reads CASTPGPSIDEAFF. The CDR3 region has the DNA TGTGCCAGTACCCCGGGACCCAGCATCGATGAAGCTTTCTTT.

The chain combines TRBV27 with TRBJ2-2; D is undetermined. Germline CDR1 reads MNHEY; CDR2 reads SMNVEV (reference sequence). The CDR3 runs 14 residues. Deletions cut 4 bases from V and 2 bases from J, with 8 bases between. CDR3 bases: TGTGCCAGCAGTTCTCGGTACAACACCGGGGAGCTGTTTTTT. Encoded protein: CASSSRYNTGELFF.